This TCR beta chain was sequenced in a study of cytomegalovirus exposure and HLA in healthy donors. The CDR3 has 18 amino acids. The germline V gene has CDR1 WNHNN and CDR2 SYGVQD (reference sequence). V dropped 5 bases and J dropped 8; count of bases not matched to a gene: 15. PCR involved 60 Vbeta and 13 Jbeta primers. Using immunoSEQ multiplex PCR, the repertoire was profiled, and TCRdb retains in-frame clones only, with some absent. This listing includes about 120,000 clones. The genes are TRBV10-1 and TRBJ1-4, with TRBD1 matching over 12 bases. The receptor comes from a man aged 35 to 55 in good health and CMV-seropositive. The source material was PBMCs. The CDR3 spells CASSKGAGQGADAEKLFF. The CDR3 DNA reads TGCGCCAGCAGTAAGGGAGCGGGACAGGGGGCAGACGCGGAAAAACTGTTTTTT.